This T cell receptor (beta chain) was captured in a study of cytomegalovirus exposure and HLA in healthy donors. Background on the study: Roughly 80 million unique TCRs from HLA-typed donors made up an early data release.

Comments on this clone: Its specificity is not known.

The primer mix had 60 Vbeta and 13 Jbeta primers. The protocol was immunoSEQ multiplex PCR, while the TCRdb copy is restricted to in-frame clones and leaves out a portion. The sample consists of roughly 120,000 clones, around 78% of them appearing once. Study observations and caveats: Using the classifier, cytomegalovirus status was reportedly diagnosed with high specificity and sensitivity. There were several of the most significant clusters that appeared linked to common viral pathogens in a later analysis. A prior analysis recorded that most TCR beta V segments were productive about 87% or about 30% of the time.

The CDR3 contains 15 residues. Germline V gene data show CDR1 as LNHDA and CDR2 as SQIVND (reference sequence). Trimming took 4 bases from V and 4 from J, leaving 16 bases between them. J is TRBJ1-2 and V is TRBV19; TRBD1 is a possible D gene (6 bases). The TCR originated in a man aged 40-49 years in good health and CMV-seronegative. Sequencing was done on a sample of PBMCs. CDR3 sequence: CASSTSGQLSYGYTF. The DNA for the CDR3 is TGTGCCAGTAGTACCTCAGGACAGCTCTCCTATGGCTACACCTTC.